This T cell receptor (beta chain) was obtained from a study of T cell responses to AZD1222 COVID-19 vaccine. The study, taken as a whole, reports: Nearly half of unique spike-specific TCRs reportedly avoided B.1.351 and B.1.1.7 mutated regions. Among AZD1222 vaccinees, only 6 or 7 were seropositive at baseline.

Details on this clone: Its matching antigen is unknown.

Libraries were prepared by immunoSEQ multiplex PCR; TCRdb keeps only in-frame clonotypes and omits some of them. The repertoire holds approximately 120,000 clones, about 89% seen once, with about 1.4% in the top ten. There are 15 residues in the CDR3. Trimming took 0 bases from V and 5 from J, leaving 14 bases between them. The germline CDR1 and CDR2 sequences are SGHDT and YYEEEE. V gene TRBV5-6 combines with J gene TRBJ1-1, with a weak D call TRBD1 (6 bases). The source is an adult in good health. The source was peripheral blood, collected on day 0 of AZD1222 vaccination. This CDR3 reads CASSLDPTGRTEAFF. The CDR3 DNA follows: TGTGCCAGCAGCTTGGATCCGACAGGAAGGACTGAAGCTTTCTTT.